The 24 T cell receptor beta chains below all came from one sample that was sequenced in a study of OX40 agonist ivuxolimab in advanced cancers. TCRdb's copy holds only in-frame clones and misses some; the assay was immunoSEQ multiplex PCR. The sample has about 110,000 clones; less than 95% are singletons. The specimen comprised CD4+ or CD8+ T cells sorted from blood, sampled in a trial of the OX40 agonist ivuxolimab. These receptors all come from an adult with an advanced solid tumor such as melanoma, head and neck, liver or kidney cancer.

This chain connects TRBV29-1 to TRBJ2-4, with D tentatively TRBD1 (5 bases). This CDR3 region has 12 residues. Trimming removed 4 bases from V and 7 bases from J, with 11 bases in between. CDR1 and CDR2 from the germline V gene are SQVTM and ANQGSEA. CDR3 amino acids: CSVGQLGNIQYF. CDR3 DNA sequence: TGCAGCGTTGGACAGCTAGGGAACATTCAGTACTTC.

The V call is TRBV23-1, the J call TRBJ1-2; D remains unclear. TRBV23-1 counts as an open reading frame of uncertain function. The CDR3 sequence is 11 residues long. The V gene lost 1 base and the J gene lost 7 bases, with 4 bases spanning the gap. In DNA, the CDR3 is TGCGCCAGCAGTCAATGGGCTGGCTACACCTTC. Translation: CASSQWAGYTF.

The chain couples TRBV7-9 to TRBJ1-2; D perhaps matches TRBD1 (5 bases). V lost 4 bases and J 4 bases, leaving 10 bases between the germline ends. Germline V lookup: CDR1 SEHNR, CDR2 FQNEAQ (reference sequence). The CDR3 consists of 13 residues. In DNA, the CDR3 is TGTGCCAGCAGCTCCCGGGACCGCTATGGCTACACCTTC. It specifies CASSSRDRYGYTF.

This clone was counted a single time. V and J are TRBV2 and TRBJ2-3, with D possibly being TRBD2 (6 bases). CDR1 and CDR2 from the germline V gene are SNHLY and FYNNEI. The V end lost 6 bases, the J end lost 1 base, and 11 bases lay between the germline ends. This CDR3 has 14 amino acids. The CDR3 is CASRSGLRTDTQYF. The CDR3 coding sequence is TGTGCCAGCAGGTCTGGACTACGCACAGATACGCAGTATTTT.

CDR3 coding DNA: TGTGCCAGCAGCGTAGACCCGGGAGACCTCGAGCAGTACTTC. It codes for CASSVDPGDLEQYF. This chain joins TRBV9 and TRBJ2-7, with D perhaps matching TRBD2 (6 bases). Trimming cost V 0 bases and J 6 bases, with 13 bases left between them. Germline CDR1 is SGDLS and CDR2 is YYNGEE. There are 14 residues in the CDR3.

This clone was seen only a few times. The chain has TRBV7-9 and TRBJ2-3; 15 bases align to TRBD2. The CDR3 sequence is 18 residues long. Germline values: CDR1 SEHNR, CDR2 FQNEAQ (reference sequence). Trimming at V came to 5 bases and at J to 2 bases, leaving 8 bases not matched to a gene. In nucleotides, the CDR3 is TGTGCCAGCAGCCACGGACTAGCGGGGGGGCCCAACACAGATACGCAGTATTTT. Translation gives CASSHGLAGGPNTDTQYF.

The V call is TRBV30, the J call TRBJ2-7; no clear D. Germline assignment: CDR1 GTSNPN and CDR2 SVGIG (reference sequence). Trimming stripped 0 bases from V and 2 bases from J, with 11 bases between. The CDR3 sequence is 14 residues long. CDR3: CAWSVFSRAYEQYF. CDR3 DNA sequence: TGTGCCTGGAGTGTCTTTAGCAGAGCCTACGAGCAGTACTTC.

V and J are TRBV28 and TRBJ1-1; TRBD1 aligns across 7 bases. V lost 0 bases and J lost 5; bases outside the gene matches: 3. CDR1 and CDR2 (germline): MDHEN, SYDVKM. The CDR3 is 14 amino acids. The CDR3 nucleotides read TGTGCCAGCAGTTTATGGAGGGGGCAAACTGAAGCTTTCTTT. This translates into CASSLWRGQTEAFF.

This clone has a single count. The CDR3 DNA reads as TGTGCCTGGGCTTTTGGGGAAAACATTCAGTACTTC. Residues: CAWAFGENIQYF. The genes are TRBV30 and TRBJ2-4; D ambiguous. Germline assignment: CDR1 GTSNPN and CDR2 SVGIG (reference sequence). V shed 5 bases and J shed 5 bases, with 10 bases lying between them. The CDR3 covers 12 residues.

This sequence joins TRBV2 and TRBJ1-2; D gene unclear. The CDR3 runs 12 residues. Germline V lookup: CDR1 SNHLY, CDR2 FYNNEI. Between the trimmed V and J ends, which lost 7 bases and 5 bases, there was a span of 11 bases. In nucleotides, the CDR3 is TGTGCCAGCACCAACCACCCTTATGGCTACACCTTC. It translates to CASTNHPYGYTF.

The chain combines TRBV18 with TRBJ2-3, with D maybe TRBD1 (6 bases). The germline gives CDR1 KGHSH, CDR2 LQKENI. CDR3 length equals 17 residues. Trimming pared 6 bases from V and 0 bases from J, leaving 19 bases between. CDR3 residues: CASSPKVGATSTDTQYF. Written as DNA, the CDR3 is TGTGCCAGCTCCCCTAAGGTGGGGGCTACTAGCACAGATACGCAGTATTTT. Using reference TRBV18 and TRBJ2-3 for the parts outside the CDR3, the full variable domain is NAGVMQNPRHLVRRRGQEARLRCSPMKGHSHVYWYRQLPEEGLKFMVYLQKENIIDESGMPKERFSAEFPKEGPSILRIQQVVRGDSAAYFCASSPKVGATSTDTQYFGPGTRLTVL.

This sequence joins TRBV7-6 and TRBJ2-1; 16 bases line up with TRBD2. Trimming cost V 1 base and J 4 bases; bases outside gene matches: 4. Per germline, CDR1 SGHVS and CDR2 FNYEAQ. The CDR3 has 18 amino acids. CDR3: CASSLEGLAGGLYNEQFF. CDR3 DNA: TGTGCCAGCAGCTTAGAGGGACTAGCGGGAGGGCTTTACAATGAGCAGTTCTTC.

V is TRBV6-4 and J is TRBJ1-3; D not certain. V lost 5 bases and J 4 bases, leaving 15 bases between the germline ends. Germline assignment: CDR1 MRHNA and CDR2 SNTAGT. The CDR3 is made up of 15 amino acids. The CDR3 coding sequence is TGTGCCAGCAGTTCTGGTACAGCGTTCGGAAACACCATATATTTT. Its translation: CASSSGTAFGNTIYF.

The CDR3 loop reads CASSFRGANQPQHF. The CDR3 DNA reads as TGTGCCAGCAGCTTTAGGGGTGCCAATCAGCCCCAGCATTTT. The chain links TRBV5-6 to TRBJ1-5; D is possibly TRBD1 (5 bases). Between the trimmed V and J ends, which lost 2 bases and 3 bases, there was a span of 9 bases. CDR3 length: 14 residues. Germline CDR1 and CDR2: SGHDT and YYEEEE.

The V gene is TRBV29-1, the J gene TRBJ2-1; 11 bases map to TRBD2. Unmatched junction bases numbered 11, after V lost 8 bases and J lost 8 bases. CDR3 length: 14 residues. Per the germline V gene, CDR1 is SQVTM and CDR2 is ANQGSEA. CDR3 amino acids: CSTTGTSGSDEQFF. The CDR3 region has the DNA TGCAGCACCACCGGGACTAGCGGTTCAGATGAGCAGTTCTTC.

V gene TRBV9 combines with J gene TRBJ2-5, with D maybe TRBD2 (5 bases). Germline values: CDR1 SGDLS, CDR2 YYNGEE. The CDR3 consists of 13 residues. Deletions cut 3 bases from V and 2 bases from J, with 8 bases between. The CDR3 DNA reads TGTGCCAGCAGCGCCACTAGTCAAGAGACCCAGTACTTC. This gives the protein CASSATSQETQYF. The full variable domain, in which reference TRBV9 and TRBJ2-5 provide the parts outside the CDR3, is DSGVTQTPKHLITATGQRVTLRCSPRSGDLSVYWYQQSLDQGLQFLIQYYNGEERAKGNILERFSAQQFPDLHSELNLSSLELGDSALYFCASSATSQETQYFGPGTRLLVL.

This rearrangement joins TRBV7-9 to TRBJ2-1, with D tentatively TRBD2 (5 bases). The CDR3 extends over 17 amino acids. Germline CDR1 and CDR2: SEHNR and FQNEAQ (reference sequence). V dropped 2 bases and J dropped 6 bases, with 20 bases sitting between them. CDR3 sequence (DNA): TGTGCCAGCAGCTTACGTACCGACTCACTAGGGCGCAATGAGCAGTTCTTC. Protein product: CASSLRTDSLGRNEQFF.

The CDR3 nucleotides are TGTGCCAGCAGCTTTCGGCCCTCAGGGCAGTTCTTC. The encoded protein is CASSFRPSGQFF. This sequence joins TRBV7-9 and TRBJ2-1; D is unclear. Germline lookup yields CDR1 SEHNR and CDR2 FQNEAQ (reference sequence). This CDR3 is built from 12 residues. V lost 3 bases and J 12 bases, leaving 12 bases between the germline ends.

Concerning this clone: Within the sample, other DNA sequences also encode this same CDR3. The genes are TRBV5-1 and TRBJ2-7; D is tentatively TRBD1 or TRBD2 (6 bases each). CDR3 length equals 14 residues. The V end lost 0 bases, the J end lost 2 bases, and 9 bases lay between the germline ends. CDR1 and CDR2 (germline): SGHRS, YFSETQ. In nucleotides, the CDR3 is TGCGCCAGCAGCTTGGAAAGGGGGGCCTACGAGCAGTACTTC. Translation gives CASSLERGAYEQYF.

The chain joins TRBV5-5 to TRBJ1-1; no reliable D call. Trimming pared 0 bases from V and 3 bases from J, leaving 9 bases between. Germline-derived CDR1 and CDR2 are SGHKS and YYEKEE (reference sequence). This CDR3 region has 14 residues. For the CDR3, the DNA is TGTGCCAGCAGCTTGGCTTTTTTGGACACTGAAGCTTTCTTT. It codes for CASSLAFLDTEAFF. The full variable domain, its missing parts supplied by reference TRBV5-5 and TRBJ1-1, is DAGVTQSPTHLIKTRGQQVTLRCSPISGHKSVSWYQQVLGQGPQFIFQYYEKEERGRGNFPDRFSARQFPNYSSELNVNALLLGDSALYLCASSLAFLDTEAFFGQGTRLTVV.

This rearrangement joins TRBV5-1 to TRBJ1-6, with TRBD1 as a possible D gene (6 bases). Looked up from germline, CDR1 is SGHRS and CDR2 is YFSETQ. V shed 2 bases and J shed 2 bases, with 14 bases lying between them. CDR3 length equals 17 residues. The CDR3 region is CASSFGQSETYNSPLHF. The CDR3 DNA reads TGCGCCAGCAGCTTCGGACAGTCGGAGACCTATAATTCACCCCTCCACTTT. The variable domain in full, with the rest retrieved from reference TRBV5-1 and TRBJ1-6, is KAGVTQTPRYLIKTRGQQVTLSCSPISGHRSVSWYQQTPGQGLQFLFEYFSETQRNKGNFPGRFSGRQFSNSRSEMNVSTLELGDSALYLCASSFGQSETYNSPLHFGNGTRLTVT.

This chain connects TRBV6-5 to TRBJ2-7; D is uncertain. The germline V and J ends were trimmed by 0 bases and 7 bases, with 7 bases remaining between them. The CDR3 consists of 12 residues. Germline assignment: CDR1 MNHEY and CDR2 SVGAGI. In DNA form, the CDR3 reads TGTGCCAGCAGTTACTCGACCGGAGAGCAGTACTTC. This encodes CASSYSTGEQYF.

CDR3 loop: CASSLEGETEAFF. Written as DNA, the CDR3 is TGTGCCAGCAGCTTGGAGGGGGAAACTGAAGCTTTCTTT. This chain joins TRBV5-5 and TRBJ1-1; maybe TRBD1 (6 bases). The CDR3 length is 13 residues. V was cut by 0 bases and J by 5 bases, with 8 bases left in between. Germline CDR1 and CDR2: SGHKS and YYEKEE (reference sequence).

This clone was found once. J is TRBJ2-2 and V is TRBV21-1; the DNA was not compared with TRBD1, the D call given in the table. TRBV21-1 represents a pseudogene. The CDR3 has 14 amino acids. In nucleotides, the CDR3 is TGTGCCAGCAGCGGGGGACAGGAAAACGGGGAGCTGTTTTTT. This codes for CASSGGQENGELFF.